Listed here are 26 T cell receptor beta chains from one sample, sequenced in a study of regulatory T cells in long-lasting Graves disease. HTBI primers from iRepertoire and Arm-PCR of CDR3 regions yielded the TCR beta libraries. TCRdb re-analysed the multiplex PCR reads in MiXCR, keeping a single row per CDR3 protein. In the table there are a few hundred thousand distinct CDR3 sequences, under 25% of which are singletons. The time point is: persistent/refractory GD, antithyroid drugs over 5 years with positive TRAb. RNA extracted from PBMCs served as the sequencing template. The sequences come from peripheral blood mononuclear cells (PBMCs), collected when the disease was refractory, from a patient treated with antithyroid drugs. These receptors all stem from a female donor with Graves disease.

This clonotype was seen repeatedly, ten times or more. The chain couples TRBV18 to TRBJ1-4, with 10 nucleotides matching TRBD1. V dropped 6 bases and J dropped 8; count of bases not matched to a gene: 6. The CDR3 runs to 14 residues. Per the germline V gene, CDR1 is KGHSH and CDR2 is LQKENI. The CDR3 coding sequence is TGTGCCAGCTCGGTTGGGACAGGGGCAGAAAAACTGTTTTTT. Amino acid sequence: CASSVGTGAEKLFF. Full variable domain (remainder filled in from reference TRBV18 and TRBJ1-4): NAGVMQNPRHLVRRRGQEARLRCSPMKGHSHVYWYRQLPEEGLKFMVYLQKENIIDESGMPKERFSAEFPKEGPSILRIQQVVRGDSAAYFCASSVGTGAEKLFFGSGTQLSVL.

In its sample, this clonotype was seen many times. This chain joins TRBV28 and TRBJ2-4; 11 bases map to TRBD1. Germline CDR1 reads MDHEN; CDR2 reads SYDVKM. V lost 4 bases and J lost 0; bases outside the gene matches: 8. This CDR3 spans 18 amino acids. CDR3 in DNA: TGTGCCAGCAGTTGGACAGGGGGCGCGGGTGAAGCCAAAAACATTCAGTACTTC. This translates into CASSWTGGAGEAKNIQYF.

This clonotype was recorded many times. The rearrangement links TRBV7-8 to TRBJ2-7, with D perhaps TRBD2 (5 bases). V lost 2 bases, J lost 3 bases, and 14 bases lay in between. The CDR3 has 15 residues. Per germline, CDR1 SGHVS and CDR2 FQNEAQ. The CDR3 nucleotides read TGTGCCAGCAGCTTAATGAACGGGGTCGGCTACGAGCAGTACTTC. Translating gives CASSLMNGVGYEQYF.

The chain recombines TRBV7-9 with TRBJ1-1; D possibly corresponds to TRBD1 (5 bases). The germline CDR1 and CDR2 sequences are SEHNR and FQNEAQ (reference sequence). The CDR3 has 12 residues. The germline V and J ends were trimmed by 4 bases and 8 bases, with 11 bases remaining between them. CDR3 sequence (DNA): TGTGCCAGCAGCTACCGGGACGGCGAAGCTTTCTTT. Translation: CASSYRDGEAFF. Combining the CDR3 with reference TRBV7-9 and TRBJ1-1 gives the whole variable domain DTGVSQNPRHKITKRGQNVTFRCDPISEHNRLYWYRQTLGQGPEFLTYFQNEAQLEKSRLLSDRFSAERPKGSFSTLEIQRTEQGDSAMYLCASSYRDGEAFFGQGTRLTVV.

The chain combines TRBV5-1 with TRBJ2-7; 8 bases agree with TRBD1. The CDR3 totals 13 residues. V shed 4 bases and J 5 bases; nucleotides not matched to a gene: 5. Germline CDR1 SGHRS, CDR2 YFSETQ. This chain's CDR3 is CASSQDRAHEQYF. The CDR3 coding sequence is TGCGCCAGCAGCCAGGACAGGGCCCACGAGCAGTACTTC.

This chain connects TRBV20-1 to TRBJ1-4, with TRBD1 matching 8 bases. J was trimmed by 3 bases and V by 0 bases; bases with no gene match: 15. The CDR3 extends over 19 amino acids. In germline, CDR1 is DFQATT, CDR2 SNEGSKA (reference sequence). CDR3 region: CSARDIQGQGARANEKLFF. The DNA for the CDR3 is TGCAGTGCTAGAGATATCCAAGGGCAGGGGGCTCGGGCTAATGAAAAACTGTTTTTT.

The genes are TRBV11-2 and TRBJ2-2; D may be TRBD1 or TRBD2 (6 bases each). There are 15 residues in the CDR3. Trimming removed 5 bases from V and 1 base from J, with 11 bases in between. Germline CDR1 SGHAT, CDR2 FQNNGV. CDR3 loop: CASSPGGRNTGELFF. Here the CDR3 DNA reads TGTGCCAGCAGCCCCGGGGGCCGGAACACCGGGGAGCTGTTTTTT.

The V gene is TRBV6-1, the J gene TRBJ2-1; TRBD1 matches at 9 bases. The CDR3 loop spans 15 amino acids. The V gene end was trimmed by 6 bases and the J gene end by 3 bases; junction bases not matched to a gene: 6. Germline V gives CDR1 MNHNS, CDR2 SASEGT. The DNA of the CDR3 is TGTGCCAGCAGCATAGACAGGGGGAGCTACAATGAGCAGTTCTTC. It yields the protein CASSIDRGSYNEQFF.

This clonotype appeared a few times. The chain carries TRBV30 and TRBJ2-5, with 12 bases fitting TRBD2. The CDR3 length is 15 residues. The V gene's germline CDR1 is GTSNPN and CDR2 SVGIG (reference sequence). V was clipped by 4 bases and J by 2 bases; unmatched bases: 5. In DNA form, the CDR3 reads TGTGCCTGGACCGCGACTAGCGGGAGACAAGAGACCCAGTACTTC. This encodes CAWTATSGRQETQYF.

This rearrangement joins TRBV30 to TRBJ2-5; D is uncertain. CDR3 length: 16 residues. Looked up from germline, CDR1 is GTSNPN and CDR2 is SVGIG (reference sequence). The V end was cut by 0 bases, the J end by 3 bases, with 17 bases between. The CDR3 bases are TGTGCCTGGAGTGTACCCGCCGGCCTCCTAGAAGAGACCCAGTACTTC. Protein product: CAWSVPAGLLEETQYF.

The chain joins TRBV20-1 to TRBJ2-2; possibly TRBD1 or TRBD2 for D (7 bases each). V was shortened by 5 bases and J by 4 bases, with 20 bases between the two germline ends. This CDR3 comprises 16 residues. Germline V gives CDR1 DFQATT, CDR2 SNEGSKA (reference sequence). The CDR3 loop reads CSAQGGGGASTGELFF. Written as DNA, the CDR3 is TGCAGTGCTCAGGGGGGGGGGGGCGCCAGCACCGGGGAGCTGTTTTTT.

Many counts were recorded for this clonotype. CDR3 sequence (DNA): TGTGCCAGCAGTTCCGGACTTTTCTCAAACTATGGCTACACCTTC. Protein sequence: CASSSGLFSNYGYTF. V usage is TRBV12-3 or TRBV12-4 and J usage is TRBJ1-2; D is ambiguous. This CDR3 contains 15 residues. Deletions cut 4 bases from V and 2 bases from J, with 14 bases between.

In its sample, this clonotype was seen a few times. The chain links TRBV7-9 to TRBJ2-5; D is unclear. V was cut by 3 bases and J by 0 bases, with 8 bases left in between. This CDR3 is 14 amino acids long. Looked up from germline, CDR1 is SEHNR and CDR2 is FQNEAQ (reference sequence). CDR3 region: CASSLPGHQETQYF. The DNA for the CDR3 is TGTGCCAGCAGCTTGCCAGGCCACCAAGAGACCCAGTACTTC.

Concerning this clonotype itself: This may stem from a read error, because a much larger clone lies one nucleotide away. Because the CDR3 is missing its conserved closing phenylalanine or tryptophan, this is likely a read error. V usage is TRBV6-1 and J usage is TRBJ2-7, with 9 bases that match TRBD1. V trimming: 6 bases; J trimming: 5 bases; junction bases outside the gene matches: 8. This CDR3 is built from 14 residues. The germline CDR1 and CDR2 sequences are MNHNS and SASEGT. For the CDR3, the DNA is TGTGCCAGCAGAGCTGGACAGGGGCTTCACGAGCAGTACTGC. This translates into CASRAGQGLHEQYC.

This clonotype was found many times. This rearrangement joins TRBV5-1 to TRBJ2-7, with 9 bases fitting TRBD1. The CDR3 runs to 14 residues. V shed 3 bases and J 5 bases; nucleotides not matched to a gene: 6. The V gene's germline CDR1 is SGHRS and CDR2 YFSETQ. The CDR3 DNA sequence: TGCGCCAGCAGCTCCGACAGGGGGGACCACGAGCAGTACTTC. Protein: CASSSDRGDHEQYF.

This clonotype was detected only a few times. The rearrangement links TRBV18 to TRBJ1-1; D is uncertain. The CDR3 totals 13 residues. V was cut by 6 bases and J by 0 bases, with 8 bases left in between. Per germline, CDR1 KGHSH and CDR2 LQKENI. The DNA for the CDR3 is TGTGCCAGCTCCGCAGCGATGAACACTGAAGCTTTCTTT. Its translation: CASSAAMNTEAFF.

There are a few counts of this clonotype. The rearrangement uses TRBV7-2 and TRBJ2-5; tentatively, D is TRBD1 or TRBD2 (6 bases each). The V end was cut by 4 bases, the J end by 5 bases, with 17 bases between. The CDR3 spans 15 residues. Germline V gene lookup returns CDR1 SGHTA and CDR2 FQGNSA. The chain's CDR3 is CASSSSLGGGETQYF. CDR3 in DNA: TGTGCCAGCAGCTCCTCCTTGGGGGGCGGGGAGACCCAGTACTTC.

The CDR3 region has the DNA TGTGCCAGCAGGGGGGGGTGGACCGGGGAGCTGTTTTTT. Residues: CASRGGWTGELFF. This chain links TRBV7-2 with TRBJ2-2, with 7 bases identical to TRBD2. The CDR3 is made up of 13 amino acids. Germline V gene sequence: CDR1 SGHTA, CDR2 FQGNSA. Trimming cost V 6 bases and J 5 bases; bases outside gene matches: 3.

This clonotype has ten or more counts. J is TRBJ1-1 and V is TRBV7-2; D unresolved. Trimming pared 0 bases from V and 0 bases from J, leaving 2 bases between. The CDR3 covers 13 residues. Germline V gene sequence: CDR1 SGHTA, CDR2 FQGNSA. CDR3 DNA sequence: TGTGCCAGCAGCTTAGCGATGAACACTGAAGCTTTCTTT. Translation gives CASSLAMNTEAFF.

This clonotype was found many times. The chain combines TRBV11-1 with TRBJ1-1; unclear D gene. The V gene lost 1 base and the J gene lost 6 bases, with 15 bases spanning the gap. From germline, CDR1 is SGHAT and CDR2 FQDESV (reference sequence). This CDR3 comprises 15 residues. The CDR3 coding sequence is TGTGCCAGCAGCTTAGAACGGCGCCTGGGGTCTGAAGCTTTCTTT. Its translation: CASSLERRLGSEAFF.

The V call is TRBV7-9, the J call TRBJ1-5; TRBD1 aligns across 7 bases. The V gene's germline CDR1 is SEHNR and CDR2 FQNEAQ (reference sequence). J lost 0 bases, V lost 1 base, and 9 bases had no gene match. The CDR3 runs 18 residues. The CDR3 DNA reads TGTGCCAGCAGCTTAGTTCGGGGGACAGAGTATAGCAATCAGCCCCAGCATTTT. It encodes CASSLVRGTEYSNQPQHF.

The V call is TRBV4-1, the J call TRBJ2-7; D gene uncertain. Looked up from germline, CDR1 is MGHRA and CDR2 is YSYEKL. The CDR3 is 15 residues long. V dropped 0 bases and J dropped 2 bases, with 11 bases sitting between them. CDR3 protein: CASSQEPSPPYEQYF. The CDR3 DNA sequence: TGCGCCAGCAGCCAAGAACCCTCCCCCCCCTACGAGCAGTACTTC.

In DNA form, the CDR3 reads TGTGCCAGCACCTCAACCCCCGGGGCTAAACCCGTATACGAGCAGTACTTC. It encodes CASTSTPGAKPVYEQYF. This chain connects TRBV28 to TRBJ2-7, with D tentatively TRBD1 or TRBD2 (5 bases each). V lost 7 bases, J lost 4 bases, and 26 bases lay in between. The CDR3 runs 17 residues. CDR1 is MDHEN, CDR2 SYDVKM, per germline.

This chain joins TRBV7-2 and TRBJ1-3; D gene unclear. The CDR3 loop spans 15 amino acids. V was pared by 5 bases and J by 4 bases, with 15 bases between. Germline-derived CDR1 and CDR2 are SGHTA and FQGNSA. This chain's CDR3 is CASSIEGSRGNTIYF. CDR3 nucleotides: TGTGCCAGCAGCATAGAGGGTTCTCGGGGAAACACCATATATTTT.

This clonotype was detected a few times. This chain joins TRBV29-1 and TRBJ1-5; the D gene is possibly TRBD1 (6 bases). CDR3 length: 13 amino acids. Germline assignment: CDR1 SQVTM and CDR2 ANQGSEA. Trimming stripped 7 bases from V and 7 bases from J, with 17 bases between. Here the CDR3 reads CSAAEGVNQPQHF. CDR3 in DNA: TGCAGCGCCGCTGAGGGGGTTAACCAGCCCCAGCATTTT.

V gene TRBV29-1 combines with J gene TRBJ1-1; weak D call: TRBD1 (5 bases). The V gene's germline CDR1 is SQVTM and CDR2 ANQGSEA. This CDR3 has 14 amino acids. Trimming left V 4 bases short and J 3 bases short, with 15 bases between. The CDR3 here is CSVVGPGGDTEAFF. In nucleotides, the CDR3 is TGCAGCGTTGTCGGACCCGGGGGGGACACTGAAGCTTTCTTT.